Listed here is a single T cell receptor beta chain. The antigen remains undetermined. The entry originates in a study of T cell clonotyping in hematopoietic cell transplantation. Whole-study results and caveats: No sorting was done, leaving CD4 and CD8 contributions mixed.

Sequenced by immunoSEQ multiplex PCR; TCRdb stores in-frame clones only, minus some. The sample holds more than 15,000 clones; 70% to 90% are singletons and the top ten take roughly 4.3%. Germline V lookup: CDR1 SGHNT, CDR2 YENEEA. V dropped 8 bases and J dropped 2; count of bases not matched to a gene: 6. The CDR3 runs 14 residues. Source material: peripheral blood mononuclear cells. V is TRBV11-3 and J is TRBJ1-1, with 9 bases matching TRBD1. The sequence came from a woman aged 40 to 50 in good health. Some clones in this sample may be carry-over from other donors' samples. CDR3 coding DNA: TGTGCCAGCTGGCCGGGACAGGGTAACACTGAAGCTTTCTTT. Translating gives CASWPGQGNTEAFF.